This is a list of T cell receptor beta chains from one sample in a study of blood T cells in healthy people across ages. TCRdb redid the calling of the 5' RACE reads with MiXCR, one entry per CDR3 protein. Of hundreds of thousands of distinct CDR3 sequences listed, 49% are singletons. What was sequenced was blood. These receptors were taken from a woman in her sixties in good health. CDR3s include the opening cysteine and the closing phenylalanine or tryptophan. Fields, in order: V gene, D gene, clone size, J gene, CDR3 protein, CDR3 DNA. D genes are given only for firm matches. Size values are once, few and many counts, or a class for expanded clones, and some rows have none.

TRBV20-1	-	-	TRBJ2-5	CSPAIGGETQYF	TGCAGTCCGGCGATCGGCGGAGAGACCCAGTACTTC
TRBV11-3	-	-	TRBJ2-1	CASSRQGLGSNEQFF	TGTGCCAGCAGCCGACAGGGACTAGGAAGCAATGAGCAGTTCTTC
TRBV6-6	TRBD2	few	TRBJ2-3	CASEASGTDTQYF	TGTGCCAGCGAGGCTAGCGGGACAGATACGCAGTATTTT
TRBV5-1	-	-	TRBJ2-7	CASSLGHLSSYEQYF	TGCGCCAGCAGCTTGGGTCATCTAAGCTCCTACGAGCAGTACTTC
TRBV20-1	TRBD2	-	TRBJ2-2	CSARDHGLVSAGELFF	TGCAGTGCTAGAGATCACGGACTAGTAAGCGCCGGGGAGCTGTTTTTT
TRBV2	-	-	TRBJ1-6	CATQTEGSPLHF	TGTGCCACCCAGACGGAGGGTTCACCCCTCCACTTT
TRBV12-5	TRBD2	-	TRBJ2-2	CASGLARLAGENTGELFF	TGTGCTAGTGGTTTGGCAAGACTAGCGGGAGAGAACACCGGGGAGCTGTTTTTT
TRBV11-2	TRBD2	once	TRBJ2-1	CASSLFRPVSGSKNEQFF	TGTGCCAGCAGCTTATTCCGGCCGGTTAGCGGGAGTAAGAATGAGCAGTTCTTC
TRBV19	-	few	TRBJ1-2	CASKTRADGYTF	TGTGCCAGTAAAACGAGGGCGGATGGCTACACCTTC
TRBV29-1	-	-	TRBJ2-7	CSTVRDGAYNEQYF	TGCAGCACTGTCCGGGACGGTGCCTACAATGAGCAGTACTTC